Following are 28 T cell receptor beta chains from one sample sequenced in a study of cytomegalovirus exposure and HLA in healthy donors. Researchers ran the PCR with 60 Vbeta and 13 Jbeta primers. Profiling relied on immunoSEQ multiplex PCR, and the TCRdb table lists in-frame clones only, not all of them. This table holds more than 85,000 clones, 69% found once. The sample consisted of PBMCs. Receptors were obtained from a female donor in good health and CMV-seronegative.

V gene TRBV7-9 combines with J gene TRBJ2-1, with D perhaps TRBD1 (5 bases). CDR1 is SEHNR and CDR2 is FQNEAQ in the germline V gene (reference sequence). This CDR3 region has 13 residues. V dropped 0 bases and J dropped 7 bases, with 7 bases sitting between them. In nucleotides, the CDR3 is TGTGCCAGCAGCTTAGCGAGGACAAATGAGCAGTTCTTC. Amino acids: CASSLARTNEQFF.

The V and J genes are TRBV30 and TRBJ2-3, with TRBD1 as a possible D gene (5 bases). Trimming took off 4 bases at V and 7 bases at J, with 12 bases between the two ends. The V gene's germline CDR1 is GTSNPN and CDR2 SVGIG (reference sequence). This CDR3 region has 12 residues. CDR3 bases: TGTGCCTGGAAACAGGTTAGCCATACGCAGTATTTT. This gives the protein CAWKQVSHTQYF.

V gene TRBV27 combines with J gene TRBJ1-2; the D gene is possibly TRBD1 (5 bases). From germline, CDR1 is MNHEY and CDR2 SMNVEV (reference sequence). The CDR3 runs to 15 residues. V gave up 0 bases and J gave up 3 bases, with 11 bases separating them. The CDR3 DNA sequence: TGTGCCAGCAGTTTATCGGAGGGACGCGACTATGGCTACACCTTC. As protein: CASSLSEGRDYGYTF.

This clone has more than one count but fewer than ten. The chain joins TRBV10-2 to TRBJ1-1; possible D gene TRBD1, 5 bases. V dropped 3 bases and J dropped 5 bases, with 10 bases sitting between them. CDR3 length: 13 amino acids. CDR1 and CDR2 (germline): WSHSY, SAAADI. In nucleotides, the CDR3 is TGCGCCAGCAGTGATGCGGGGGGAACTGAAGCTTTCTTT. As protein: CASSDAGGTEAFF.

This chain joins TRBV30 and TRBJ1-1; a weak D match, TRBD1 (6 bases). V lost 4 bases and J lost 5, with 14 bases in between. Germline CDR1 GTSNPN, CDR2 SVGIG (reference sequence). The length of the CDR3 is 13 residues. CDR3 loop: CAWMRGLDTEAFF. In DNA form, the CDR3 reads TGTGCCTGGATGCGGGGGCTGGATACTGAAGCTTTCTTT.

This clone was detected a few times. The chain links TRBV6-5 to TRBJ1-1; D not certain. Germline lookup yields CDR1 MNHEY and CDR2 SVGAGI. V was shortened by 2 bases and J by 4 bases, with 8 bases between the two germline ends. The CDR3 spans 13 residues. This CDR3 is CASSYGPRTEAFF. The CDR3 bases are TGTGCCAGCAGTTACGGGCCGCGCACTGAAGCTTTCTTT.

The chain recombines TRBV10-2 with TRBJ2-3; weak D call: TRBD1 (5 bases). Germline V gives CDR1 WSHSY, CDR2 SAAADI. Trimming took off 3 bases at V and 2 bases at J, with 12 bases between the two ends. The CDR3 has 15 residues. The CDR3 DNA is TGCGCCAGCAGTGAACCAAAGGGGCCCACAGATACGCAGTATTTT. Its protein is CASSEPKGPTDTQYF.

This clone showed up just a few times. This rearrangement joins TRBV7-9 to TRBJ2-3; TRBD2 is a possible D gene (5 bases). V was pared by 1 base and J by 3 bases, with 8 bases between. The CDR3 is 14 amino acids. Germline V gene sequence: CDR1 SEHNR, CDR2 FQNEAQ (reference sequence). This CDR3 reads CASSLGTPTDTQYF. The CDR3 nucleotides are TGTGCCAGCAGCTTAGGGACTCCGACAGATACGCAGTATTTT.

The gene calls are TRBV4-3 and TRBJ2-7; D not resolved. This CDR3 has 16 residues. Looked up from germline, CDR1 is LGHNA and CDR2 is YSLEER. Between the trimmed V and J ends, which lost 0 bases and 3 bases, there was a span of 15 bases. CDR3 sequence reads: CASSQEVSAGYYEQYF. CDR3 sequence (DNA): TGCGCCAGCAGCCAAGAAGTATCGGCAGGCTACTACGAGCAGTACTTC.

This clone has just a few counts. The J gene is TRBJ2-1, the V gene TRBV6-5; 8 bases are a match to TRBD2. V trimming: 6 bases; J trimming: 4 bases; junction bases outside the gene matches: 5. The V gene's germline CDR1 is MNHEY and CDR2 SVGAGI. The CDR3 is 14 residues long. The CDR3 bases are TGTGCCAGCAGCCTTAGCGGGAATTACAATGAGCAGTTCTTC. It encodes CASSLSGNYNEQFF.

This rearrangement joins TRBV2 to TRBJ2-5, with a weak D call TRBD2 (6 bases). Germline V CDR1 and CDR2: SNHLY, FYNNEI. CDR3 length: 14 amino acids. The CDR3: CAAGGAKNQETQYF. CDR3 nucleotide sequence: TGTGCAGCCGGAGGGGCGAAAAACCAAGAGACCCAGTACTTC.

This clone has only one observation. The gene calls are TRBV2 and TRBJ1-5; D might be TRBD1 (5 bases). This CDR3 region has 13 residues. Trimming pared 2 bases from V and 6 bases from J, leaving 8 bases between. The germline V gene has CDR1 SNHLY and CDR2 FYNNEI. CDR3 sequence reads: CASSEWRGQPQHF. For the CDR3, the DNA is TGTGCCAGCAGTGAATGGAGGGGTCAGCCCCAGCATTTT.

The V gene is TRBV21-1, the J gene TRBJ1-1; TRBD1 is taken as the D call from the table, unchecked against the DNA. TRBV21-1 is a known pseudogene. CDR3 length: 15 amino acids. The CDR3 reads CASSKGGIQDTEAFF. The CDR3 nucleotides are TGTGCCAGCAGCAAAGGTGGCATCCAGGACACTGAAGCTTTCTTT.

The gene calls are TRBV6-6 and TRBJ2-5; 9 positions agree with TRBD1. Germline trimming cut 6 bases from V and 5 bases from J; bases unmatched to any gene: 4. The germline V gene has CDR1 MNHNY and CDR2 SVGAGI (reference sequence). The CDR3 runs to 13 residues. This CDR3 is CASRNRGQETQYF. DNA of the CDR3: TGTGCCAGCAGAAACAGGGGGCAGGAGACCCAGTACTTC.

The chain couples TRBV7-9 to TRBJ1-3; unclear D gene. Per germline, CDR1 SEHNR and CDR2 FQNEAQ (reference sequence). This CDR3 contains 16 residues. The V gene lost 2 bases and the J gene lost 2 bases, with 13 bases spanning the gap. CDR3 protein: CASSLKSVGAGNTIYF. The CDR3 nucleotides are TGTGCCAGCAGCTTAAAAAGCGTAGGTGCTGGAAACACCATATATTTT.

The chain links TRBV7-8 to TRBJ2-5; 9 bases align to TRBD2. V lost 1 base and J lost 4; bases outside the gene matches: 1. This CDR3 has 14 amino acids. Germline V gene data show CDR1 as SGHVS and CDR2 as FQNEAQ. The CDR3 loop reads CASSLELAGETQYF. The CDR3 DNA follows: TGTGCCAGCAGCTTAGAACTAGCGGGAGAGACCCAGTACTTC. The whole variable domain, remainder taken from reference TRBV7-8 and TRBJ2-5, is GAGVSQSPRYKVAKRGQDVALRCDPISGHVSLFWYQQALGQGPEFLTYFQNEAQLDKSGLPSDRFFAERPEGSVSTLKIQRTQQEDSAVYLCASSLELAGETQYFGPGTRLLVL.

V gene TRBV7-8 combines with J gene TRBJ2-7; no firm D call. V was shortened by 5 bases and J by 7 bases, with 18 bases between the two germline ends. The CDR3 covers 14 residues. Germline values: CDR1 SGHVS, CDR2 FQNEAQ. The CDR3 loop reads CASSLSNLEREQYF. For the CDR3, the DNA is TGTGCCAGCAGCCTCAGTAACCTTGAGAGGGAGCAGTACTTC.

The rearrangement joins TRBV25-1 to TRBJ1-5; 9 nucleotides agree with TRBD1. The J segment lost 5 bases and the V segment lost 4 bases, leaving 9 bases of the junction unmatched. The CDR3 loop spans 16 amino acids. The V gene's germline CDR1 is MGHDK and CDR2 SYGVNS. CDR3 in amino acids: CASSGTGTGSHQPQHF. The CDR3 region has the DNA TGTGCCAGCAGTGGAACCGGGACAGGGTCTCATCAGCCCCAGCATTTT.

V and J are TRBV29-1 and TRBJ2-7, with a tentative D call TRBD1 (5 bases). This CDR3 spans 14 amino acids. The V end was cut by 5 bases, the J end by 3 bases, with 17 bases between. Germline lookup yields CDR1 SQVTM and CDR2 ANQGSEA. The chain's CDR3 is CSVRSAGFYYEQYF. The CDR3 DNA reads TGCAGCGTTAGGTCAGCAGGGTTTTACTACGAGCAGTACTTC.

This chain joins TRBV30 and TRBJ1-3, with 7 positions matching TRBD1. CDR3 length: 17 amino acids. The V gene end was trimmed by 4 bases and the J gene end by 2 bases; junction bases not matched to a gene: 14. Per germline, CDR1 GTSNPN and CDR2 SVGIG (reference sequence). CDR3 loop: CAWTLYVPQGAGNTIYF. Written as DNA, the CDR3 is TGTGCCTGGACCCTGTATGTCCCGCAGGGGGCTGGAAACACCATATATTTT.

The chain joins TRBV6-7 to TRBJ1-1; D gene ambiguous. TRBV6-7 is an ORF, with its function uncertain. V lost 4 bases, J lost 1 base, and 7 bases lay in between. The CDR3 consists of 13 residues. In nucleotides, the CDR3 is TGTGCCAGCAGTTCCCCCCAGAACACTGAAGCTTTCTTT. Residues: CASSSPQNTEAFF.

The genes are TRBV2 and TRBJ1-4; perhaps TRBD1 as D (5 bases). CDR3 size: 13 residues. The germline CDR1 and CDR2 sequences are SNHLY and FYNNEI. V shed 7 bases and J shed 8 bases, with 14 bases lying between them. The CDR3, as DNA: TGTGCCAGCATTCAGGACACCGGAGAAAAACTGTTTTTT. Translating gives CASIQDTGEKLFF.

V gene TRBV10-3 combines with J gene TRBJ2-1; 7 nucleotides agree with TRBD2. The germline V gene has CDR1 ENHRY and CDR2 SYGVKD. The CDR3 has 14 amino acids. Losses at the gene ends were 3 bases for V and 5 bases for J; bases not matched to a gene: 4. The DNA for the CDR3 is TGTGCCATCAGTGACAGCGGGGTCAACAATGAGCAGTTCTTC. It encodes CAISDSGVNNEQFF.

The rearrangement uses TRBV11-2 and TRBJ2-5; D remains ambiguous. Germline values: CDR1 SGHAT, CDR2 FQNNGV. The CDR3 runs to 11 residues. V was cut by 6 bases and J by 7 bases, with 9 bases left in between. CDR3 DNA sequence: TGTGCCAGCAGTTCCACTGGGACCCAGTACTTC. Amino acid sequence: CASSSTGTQYF.

The chain joins TRBV27 to TRBJ2-1; 11 nucleotides match TRBD2. The CDR3 totals 16 residues. Trimming took 5 bases from V and 6 from J; bases not matched to a gene: 9. Germline CDR1 reads MNHEY; CDR2 reads SMNVEV (reference sequence). CDR3 coding DNA: TGTGCCAGCAGTCCCCGCCGGACTAGCGGGTTCAATGAGCAGTTCTTC. Amino acids: CASSPRRTSGFNEQFF.

This chain connects TRBV5-1 to TRBJ2-2; D is perhaps TRBD1 (6 bases). The V end lost 4 bases, the J end lost 0 bases, and 13 bases lay between the germline ends. Germline V gene sequence: CDR1 SGHRS, CDR2 YFSETQ. The CDR3 runs 16 residues. The CDR3 DNA reads as TGCGCCAGCAGCCTACCGGACAGTTCGAACACCGGGGAGCTGTTTTTT. The encoded protein is CASSLPDSSNTGELFF.

The rearrangement uses TRBV9 and TRBJ1-2; no firm D call. This CDR3 region has 14 residues. Germline V lookup: CDR1 SGDLS, CDR2 YYNGEE. Trimming left V 3 bases short and J 4 bases short, with 13 bases between. The CDR3 protein is CASSGSTGSYGYTF. The CDR3 nucleotides are TGTGCCAGCAGCGGATCAACGGGTAGCTATGGCTACACCTTC.

V usage is TRBV28 and J usage is TRBJ2-1, with 15 bases aligning to TRBD2. The trim removed 4 bases at V and 15 bases at J, leaving 10 bases unmatched. The CDR3 totals 15 residues. In germline, CDR1 is MDHEN, CDR2 SYDVKM. The CDR3 spells CASSSPGLAGGPAFF. The CDR3 DNA is TGTGCCAGCAGTTCCCCAGGACTAGCGGGAGGGCCGGCGTTCTTC.